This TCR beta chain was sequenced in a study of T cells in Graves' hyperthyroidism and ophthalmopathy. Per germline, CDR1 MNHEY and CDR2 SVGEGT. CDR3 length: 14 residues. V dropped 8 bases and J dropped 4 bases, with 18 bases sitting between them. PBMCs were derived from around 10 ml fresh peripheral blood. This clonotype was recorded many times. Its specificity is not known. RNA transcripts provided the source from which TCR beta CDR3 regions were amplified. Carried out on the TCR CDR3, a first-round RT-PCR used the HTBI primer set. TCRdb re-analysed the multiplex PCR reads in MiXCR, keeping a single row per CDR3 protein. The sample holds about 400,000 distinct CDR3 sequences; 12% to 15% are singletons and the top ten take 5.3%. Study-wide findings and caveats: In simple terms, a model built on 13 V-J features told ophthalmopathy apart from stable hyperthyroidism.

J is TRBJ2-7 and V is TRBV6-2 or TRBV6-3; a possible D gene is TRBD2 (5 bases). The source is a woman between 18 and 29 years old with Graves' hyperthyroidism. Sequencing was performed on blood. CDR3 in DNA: TGTGCCAGCGGTCCTCAACTAGTACGGTACGAGCAGTACTTC. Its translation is CASGPQLVRYEQYF.